This T cell receptor (beta chain) originates from a study of monozygotic twins with inflammatory bowel disease. Study-wide points: Among twins, concordant and discordant pairs did not differ in repertoire similarity, possibly from limited power.

Germline V gene lookup returns CDR1 SGHDN and CDR2 FVKESK. The CDR3 sequence is 14 residues long. Template switching was used to attach UMIs, which incorporated a 6-nucleotide sample barcode. Using the 5' RACE reads, TCRdb records one entry per CDR3 protein without DNA. This table lists roughly 160,000 distinct CDR3 sequences. Points on this clonotype: Antigen specificity is unknown.

The receptor comes from a human donor with ulcerative colitis or Crohn's disease, or a healthy co-twin of an affected twin (not recorded which). V usage is TRBV14 and J usage is TRBJ1-1. Sequencing was carried out using blood. The CDR3 region is CASSQDTSGGEAFF.